The 10 T cell receptor beta chains reported below all come from one sample, sequenced in a study of tumor-infiltrating lymphocytes in primary liver carcinoma. With a constant-region primer, TCR beta cDNA was made from around 520 ng of total RNA. Sequencing libraries for TCR beta derived from three nested multiplex PCR rounds that used slightly modified ARM-PCR. Rounds one and two of PCR, each of 10 cycles, were primed with TRBV1-TRBV30 forward primers and a C-beta reverse primer. MiXCR, applied by TCRdb to the multiplex PCR reads, yields one record per CDR3 protein. The sample includes approximately 110,000 distinct CDR3 sequences, roughly 80% of them seen just once. From 20-30 mg of unsorted bulk tissue, DNA and RNA were co-extracted together. The sample taken for sequencing was liver tumor tissue from sampling region 3. Subset reported: tumor region T3, left-lateral pole. These receptors were collected from a man aged 40-50 years with primary liver carcinoma and hepatitis B virus infection.

Comments on this clonotype: The junction departs from the called germline gene at one end, perhaps through a read error. The chain recombines TRBV5-1 with TRBJ1-1; D uncertain. Germline-derived CDR1 and CDR2 are SGHRS and YFSETQ. The length of the CDR3 is 13 residues. The CDR3: CARSWGLNTEAFF. CDR3 in DNA: TGCGCCAGGAGCTGGGGTTTAAATACTGAAGCTTTCTTT.

This clonotype was detected ten times or more. The J gene is TRBJ2-3, the V gene TRBV5-5; 7 bases are shared with TRBD1. The CDR3 is 15 residues long. Trimming removed 2 bases from V and 2 bases from J; junction bases left unmatched: 5. Germline V CDR1 and CDR2: SGHKS, YYEKEE (reference sequence). For the CDR3, the DNA is TGTGCCAGCAGCTTTACAGGGGATCCCACAGATACGCAGTATTTT. It translates to CASSFTGDPTDTQYF.

Notes on this clonotype: One end of the junction is discordant with germline, which a read error may explain. This sequence joins TRBV29-1 and TRBJ2-7, with TRBD2 matching 7 bases. Germline V gene sequence: CDR1 SQVTM, CDR2 ANQGSEA. This CDR3 comprises 15 residues. In nucleotides, the CDR3 is TGCTGCGTTGAAGATCCTGGCGGGAGCTCCTACGAGCGATACTTC. It codes for CCVEDPGGSSYERYF.

As to this clonotype: The CDR3 does not end in the conserved phenylalanine or tryptophan, so this is likely a read error. This chain links TRBV12-3 or TRBV12-4 with TRBJ2-3; D remains ambiguous. This CDR3 has 13 amino acids. V was cut by 10 bases and J by 3 bases, with 14 bases left in between. The CDR3 nucleotides read TGTGCCAAAAGTCGGCTATCTACAGATACGCAGTATTCT. It codes for CAKSRLSTDTQYS.

Note on this clonotype: A read error may account for a junction end that differs from germline. J is TRBJ2-5 and V is TRBV6-2 or TRBV6-3; D is perhaps TRBD1 (5 bases). The CDR3 is made up of 12 amino acids. Germline V gene lookup returns CDR1 MNHEY and CDR2 SVGEGT. The CDR3 DNA follows: TGTCCCAGCAGTTATTCCCTGGGGCCCCAGTACTTC. Residues: CPSSYSLGPQYF.

Of note for this clonotype: A junction end diverges from the germline sequence, so it may reflect a read error. The chain carries TRBV6-1 and TRBJ2-6; unclear D gene. Germline-derived CDR1 and CDR2 are MNHNS and SASEGT. The CDR3 totals 16 residues. The CDR3, as DNA: TGTGCCAGCAGTGAACGGCCCAAGGCTGGGGTCAACGTCCTGACTTTC. Amino acids: CASSERPKAGVNVLTF.

Of note for this clonotype: Relative to the germline gene, one junction end is altered; a read error may explain this. The chain has TRBV6-2 or TRBV6-3 and TRBJ2-1; no clear D. Germline-derived CDR1 and CDR2 are MNHEY and SVGEGT. The length of the CDR3 is 14 residues. CDR3 in DNA: TGTACCAGCAGTTACCTGATAGTTGGAAATGAGCAGTGCTTC. Translation gives CTSSYLIVGNEQCF.

A remark on this clonotype: At one of its ends the junction is not consistent with the germline gene, which may arise from a read error. V is TRBV28 and J is TRBJ2-6, with unresolved D. The CDR3 has 16 residues. The germline CDR1 and CDR2 sequences are MDHEN and SYDVKM. The CDR3 spells CASSSTDISEANVLTF. The CDR3 bases are TGTGCCAGCAGCTCCACAGACATCTCTGAGGCCAACGTCCTGACTTTC.

In regard to this clonotype: A much bigger clone sits one base away, suggesting this may be a read error. V and J are TRBV28 and TRBJ1-2; D unresolved. Germline assignment: CDR1 MDHEN and CDR2 SYDVKM. V shed 4 bases and J shed 10 bases, with 16 bases lying between them. There are 13 residues in the CDR3. The CDR3 here is CASSSWEPFDYTF. The CDR3, as DNA: TGTGCCAGCAGTTCCTGGGAACCCTTTGACTACACCTTC.

Note on this clonotype: The CDR3 end shows no conserved phenylalanine or tryptophan, and so a read error is likely. The V call is TRBV29-1, the J call TRBJ1-2; 7 positions match TRBD1. This CDR3 spans 12 amino acids. Germline V gene data show CDR1 as SQVTM and CDR2 as ANQGSEA. The CDR3 protein is CCVAKGARGYTY. The CDR3 DNA is TGCTGCGTTGCAAAGGGGGCGCGGGGCTACACCTAC.